This T cell receptor (beta chain) appears in the sequencing data of a study of PD-1 blockade in mismatch repair-deficient tumors (dated by TCRdb to between 2016 and 2019). Study-level background: The trial enrolled 85 to 100 consecutive patients with over 10 mismatch repair-deficient cancer types between late 2013 and 2016, all previously treated and progressing. Tumor-associated T cell clones were tracked in the peripheral blood of patients responding to PD-1 blockade by deep sequencing of TCR CDR3 regions.

Study-wide conclusions, independent of this receptor: Clones residing in the tumor, which were often undetectable in blood before treatment, expanded quickly after pembrolizumab and then contracted, generally before radiologic responses.

The meaning of the sample's time point label: peripheral blood 12 weeks after first pembrolizumab dose. For each enrolled patient, mismatch repair deficiency was established using either polymerase chain reaction or immunohistochemistry. Three patients who responded to pembrolizumab therapy underwent TCR sequencing. Pembrolizumab PD-1 blockade was prospectively tested in advanced mismatch repair-deficient cancers, regardless of tissue of origin, in the phase II trial. Peripheral blood T cell samples were collected serially, before PD-1 blockade began and at several time points afterward. Blood sampling times were reported as weeks after the first pembrolizumab dose. Remarks on this clone: Its antigen remains unidentified. Base qualities are missing; no much larger clone stands one base away.

Library generation was performed with the immunoSEQ multiplex PCR assay. Drawn from immuneACCESS, this table holds only the in-frame rearrangements with V and J called that TCRdb kept. Clones are partly lost; checked studies trace under half to an unresolved V gene and leave the rest unexplained. The sample contains 80,000 to 100,000 clones, roughly 80% of them found a single time. The biggest ten clones account for around 2.6% of the sample. The clonotype originates from an adult with mismatch repair-deficient cancer. This sample comprised peripheral blood, obtained 12 weeks after starting pembrolizumab.

CDR3 sequence: CASSHAGGPGNNEQFF. The nucleotide sequence is given as TGTGCCAGCAGCCACGCGGGAGGACCGGGGAACAATGAGCAGTTCTTC. The rearrangement joined TRBV11-3 to TRBJ2-1, with 8 bases matching TRBD2. The CDR3 runs 16 amino acids, cysteine and phenylalanine included. The kept DNA is CDR3 alone, 48 bases in frame from the first base. The germline V gene sets CDR1 to SGHNT and CDR2 to YENEEA. At the junction V is shortened by 5 bases and J by 5 bases; bases outside the gene matches: 11.